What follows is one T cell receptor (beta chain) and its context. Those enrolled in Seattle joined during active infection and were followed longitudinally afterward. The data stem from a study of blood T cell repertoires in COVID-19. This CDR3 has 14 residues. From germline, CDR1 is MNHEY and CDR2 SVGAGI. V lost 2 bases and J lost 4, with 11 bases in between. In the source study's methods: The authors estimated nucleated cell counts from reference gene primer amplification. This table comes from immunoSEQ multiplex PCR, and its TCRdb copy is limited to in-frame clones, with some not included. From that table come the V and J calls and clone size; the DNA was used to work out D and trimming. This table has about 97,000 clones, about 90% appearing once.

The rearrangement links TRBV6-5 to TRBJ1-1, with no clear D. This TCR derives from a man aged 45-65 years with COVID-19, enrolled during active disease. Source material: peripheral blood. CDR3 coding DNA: TGTGCCAGCAGTTACAATACGGTTGGCACTGAAGCTTTCTTT. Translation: CASSYNTVGTEAFF.